The present TCR beta chain was sequenced within a study of T cell repertoires in cytomegalovirus infection. This clonotype was observed many times. The germline V gene has CDR1 MNHEY and CDR2 SVGAGI. The CDR3 has 14 amino acids. Trimming removed 2 bases at V and 1 base at J, with 8 bases between. TCRdb analysed the reads with MiXCR anew, one entry per CDR3 protein. The sample yields roughly 630,000 distinct CDR3 sequences, 20% to 25% seen once. This TCR derives from a human donor in good health (CMV status not recorded). Some clones in this sample may be carry-over from other donors' samples. The rearrangement uses TRBV6-5 and TRBJ1-2; maybe TRBD1 (6 bases). Input material: CD8+ T cells from PBMCs. The CDR3 region is CASSYRGHNYGYTF. The CDR3 DNA is TGTGCCAGCAGTTACCGGGGGCATAACTATGGCTACACCTTC.